This record concerns one T cell receptor (beta chain) sequence. This CDR3 contains 21 residues. V lost 3 bases and J lost 0; bases outside the gene matches: 18. This record belongs to a study of cytomegalovirus exposure and HLA in healthy donors. Amplification used 60 Vbeta primers and 13 Jbeta primers. The repertoire was sequenced with immunoSEQ multiplex PCR; TCRdb's copy has only in-frame clones and lacks some. The sample yields about 70,000 clones, roughly two thirds seen once. Sequencing used PBMCs. The sequence came from a man between 40 and 49 years old in good health and CMV-seropositive. The chain joins TRBV5-3 to TRBJ2-7; 13 nucleotides line up with TRBD2. TRBV5-3 is treated as an ORF (open reading frame) with a function not yet certain. The CDR3 DNA reads TGTGCCAGAAGCTGTAGGGTAGGTGGGACTAGCGGGAAATCGAGCTCCTACGAGCAGTACTTC. As protein: CARSCRVGGTSGKSSSYEQYF.